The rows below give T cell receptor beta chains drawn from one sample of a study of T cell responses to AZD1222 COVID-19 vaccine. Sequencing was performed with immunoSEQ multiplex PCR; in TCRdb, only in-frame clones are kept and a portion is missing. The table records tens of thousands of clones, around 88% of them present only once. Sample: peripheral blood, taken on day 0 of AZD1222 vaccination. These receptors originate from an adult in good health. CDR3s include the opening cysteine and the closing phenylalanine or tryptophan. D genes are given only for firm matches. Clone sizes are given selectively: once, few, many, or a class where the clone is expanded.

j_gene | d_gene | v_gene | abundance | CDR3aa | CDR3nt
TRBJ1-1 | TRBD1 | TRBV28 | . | CASSPTGQVTEAFF | TGTGCCAGCAGTCCCACCGGACAGGTCACTGAAGCTTTCTTT
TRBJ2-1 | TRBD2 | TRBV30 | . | CATRAGVYNEQFF | TGTGCCACACGGGCGGGAGTCTACAATGAGCAGTTCTTC
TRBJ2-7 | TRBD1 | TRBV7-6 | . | CASSLGEGAHYEQYF | TGTGCCAGCAGCTTAGGAGAGGGGGCCCACTACGAGCAGTACTTC
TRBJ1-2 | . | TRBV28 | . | CASSSRGRMDGPTNYGYTF | TGTGCCAGCAGTTCTAGAGGTAGGATGGACGGACCCACTAACTATGGCTACACCTTC
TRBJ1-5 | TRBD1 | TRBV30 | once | CAWNGQGLNQPQHF | TGTGCCTGGAACGGACAGGGGCTCAATCAGCCCCAGCATTTT
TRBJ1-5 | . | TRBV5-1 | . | CASSLDKGINQPQHF | TGCGCCAGCAGCTTGGATAAGGGGATCAATCAGCCCCAGCATTTT
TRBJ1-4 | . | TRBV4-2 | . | CASSQPQGPKLFF | TGTGCCAGCAGCCAGCCCCAGGGTCCAAAACTGTTTTTT
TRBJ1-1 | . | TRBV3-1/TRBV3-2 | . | CASSQEPRGGTEAFF | TGTGCCAGCAGCCAAGAACCAAGGGGAGGCACTGAAGCTTTCTTT
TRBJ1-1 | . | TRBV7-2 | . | CASTLFEDTEAFF | TGTGCCAGCACCCTCTTTGAAGACACTGAAGCTTTCTTT
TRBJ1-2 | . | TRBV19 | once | CASSLPNRSNGYTF | TGTGCCAGTAGTCTCCCAAATCGATCGAATGGCTACACCTTC
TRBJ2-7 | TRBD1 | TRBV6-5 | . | CASRPNRGSYEQYF | TGTGCCAGCAGGCCCAACAGGGGTTCCTACGAGCAGTACTTC
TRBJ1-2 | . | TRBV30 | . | CAWSPHPVYGYTF | TGTGCCTGGAGTCCCCACCCCGTCTATGGCTACACCTTC
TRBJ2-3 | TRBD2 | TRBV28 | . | CASSLFGRAFADTQYF | TGTGCCAGCAGTTTGTTCGGGAGGGCCTTTGCAGATACGCAGTATTTT
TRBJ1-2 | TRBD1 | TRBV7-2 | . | CASSLNRDRGRPDYGYTF | TGTGCCAGCAGCTTGAACCGGGACAGGGGGCGTCCCGACTATGGCTACACCTTC
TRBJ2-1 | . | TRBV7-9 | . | CASSFSQTRDEQFF | TGTGCCAGCAGCTTTAGTCAGACTAGAGATGAGCAGTTCTTC
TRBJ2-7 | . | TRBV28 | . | CASSLALDEQYF | TGTGCCAGCAGTTTGGCCCTCGACGAGCAGTACTTC
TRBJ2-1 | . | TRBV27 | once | CASSSALGEVTYNEQFF | TGTGCCAGCAGTTCAGCCCTAGGGGAGGTAACTTACAATGAGCAGTTCTTC
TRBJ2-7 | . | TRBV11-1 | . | CASSGRLNEQYF | TGTGCCAGCAGCGGGAGGTTGAACGAGCAGTACTTC
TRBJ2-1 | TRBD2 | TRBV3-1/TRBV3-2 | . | CASSPGLAGLSYNEQFF | TGTGCCAGCAGCCCGGGACTAGCGGGACTCTCCTACAATGAGCAGTTCTTC
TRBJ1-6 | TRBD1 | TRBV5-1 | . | CASSAGTGGNSPLHF | TGCGCCAGCAGCGCGGGGACAGGGGGAAATTCACCCCTCCACTTT
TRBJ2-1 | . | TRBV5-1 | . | CASSLEDSGPFF | TGCGCCAGCAGCTTGGAAGATTCCGGCCCGTTCTTC
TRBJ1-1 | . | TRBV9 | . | CASSVGPDNTEAFF | TGTGCCAGCAGCGTAGGCCCGGATAACACTGAAGCTTTCTTT
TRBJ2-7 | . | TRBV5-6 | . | CASSPAYGSYEQYF | TGTGCCAGCAGCCCCGCGTATGGGTCCTACGAGCAGTACTTC
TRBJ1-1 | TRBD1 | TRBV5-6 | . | CASSSGQPYTEAFF | TGTGCCAGCAGCTCGGGACAGCCTTACACTGAAGCTTTCTTT
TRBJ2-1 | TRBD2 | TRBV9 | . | CASSVVAGGPHGEQFF | TGTGCCAGCAGCGTAGTAGCGGGAGGGCCACATGGTGAGCAGTTCTTC
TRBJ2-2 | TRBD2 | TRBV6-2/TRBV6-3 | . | CASTPGLSITGELFF | TGTGCCAGCACCCCGGGACTAAGCATCACCGGGGAGCTGTTTTTT
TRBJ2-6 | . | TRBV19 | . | CASSRWGAGSSGANVLTF | TGTGCCAGTAGTCGATGGGGGGCAGGGAGCTCTGGGGCCAACGTCCTGACTTTC
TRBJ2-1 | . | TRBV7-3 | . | CASSLGGAGGGHEQFF | TGTGCCAGCAGCCTCGGTGGGGCGGGTGGGGGCCATGAGCAGTTCTTC
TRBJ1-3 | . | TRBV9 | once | CASSVWPGNPGNTIYF | TGTGCCAGCAGCGTATGGCCGGGTAACCCTGGAAACACCATATATTTT
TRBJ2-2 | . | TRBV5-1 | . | CASSPRHASRTGELFF | TGCGCCAGCAGCCCTCGACACGCTAGCCGTACCGGGGAGCTGTTTTTT
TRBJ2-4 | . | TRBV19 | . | CASSRTPDAKNIQYF | TGTGCCAGTAGTAGGACCCCCGATGCCAAAAACATTCAGTACTTC
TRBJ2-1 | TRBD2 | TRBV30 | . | CAWSVLRTGSSGVNEQFF | TGTGCCTGGAGTGTCCTGAGAACTGGGTCTAGCGGGGTGAATGAGCAGTTCTTC
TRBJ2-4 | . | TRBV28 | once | CASSLFLGAKNIQYF | TGTGCCAGCAGTTTATTCTTGGGGGCCAAAAACATTCAGTACTTC
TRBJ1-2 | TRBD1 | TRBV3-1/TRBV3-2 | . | CASSLGTGGDYGYTF | TGTGCCAGCAGCCTGGGGACAGGGGGCGACTATGGCTACACCTTC
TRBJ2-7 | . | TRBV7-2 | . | CASSRQGDSYEQYF | TGTGCCAGCAGCAGACAAGGCGACTCCTACGAGCAGTACTTC
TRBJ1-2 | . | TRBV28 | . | CASSRRDGYTF | TGTGCCAGCAGCCGCAGGGATGGCTACACCTTC
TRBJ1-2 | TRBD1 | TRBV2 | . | CASKMDRGGLGGYTF | TGTGCCAGTAAAATGGACAGGGGGGGACTTGGTGGCTACACCTTC
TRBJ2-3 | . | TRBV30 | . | CAWSVRADTQYF | TGTGCCTGGAGTGTACGAGCGGATACGCAGTATTTT
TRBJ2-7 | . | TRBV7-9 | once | CASSLLQDGYEQYF | TGTGCCAGCAGCTTACTTCAAGACGGGTACGAGCAGTACTTC
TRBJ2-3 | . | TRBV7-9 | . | CAITSRGSFSTDTQYF | TGTGCCATCACCAGTAGAGGCAGCTTTAGCACAGATACGCAGTATTTT
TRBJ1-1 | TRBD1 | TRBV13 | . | CASQGYWDRGGTEAFF | TGTGCCAGCCAGGGGTACTGGGACAGGGGAGGCACTGAAGCTTTCTTT
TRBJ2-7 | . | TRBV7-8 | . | CASSFAGIGYEQYF | TGTGCCAGCAGCTTCGCGGGAATAGGCTACGAGCAGTACTTC
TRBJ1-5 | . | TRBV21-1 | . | CASSKDPGRGDCSNQPQHF | TGTGCCAGCAGCAAAGATCCGGGCCGGGGGGATTGTAGCAATCAGCCCCAGCATTTT
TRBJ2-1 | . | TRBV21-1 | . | CASTPSGGYNEQFF | TGTGCCAGCACTCCTAGCGGGGGCTACAATGAGCAGTTCTTC
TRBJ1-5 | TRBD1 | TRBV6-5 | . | CASRQGEGNQPQHF | TGTGCCAGCAGACAGGGGGAAGGCAATCAGCCCCAGCATTTT
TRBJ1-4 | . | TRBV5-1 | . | CASSPSGATNEKLFF | TGCGCCAGCAGCCCGTCAGGGGCGACTAATGAAAAACTGTTTTTT
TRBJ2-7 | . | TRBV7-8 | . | CASSPGYPYYEQYF | TGTGCCAGCAGTCCCGGGTATCCCTACTACGAGCAGTACTTC
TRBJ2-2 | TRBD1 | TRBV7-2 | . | CASSFGQVDTGELFF | TGTGCCAGCAGCTTCGGACAGGTGGACACCGGGGAGCTGTTTTTT
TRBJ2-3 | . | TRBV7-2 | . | CASSLGPLADTQYF | TGTGCCAGCAGCTTAGGTCCCCTAGCAGATACGCAGTATTTT
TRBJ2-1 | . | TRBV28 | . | CASSRAGNEQFF | TGTGCCAGCAGCAGGGCCGGCAATGAGCAGTTCTTC
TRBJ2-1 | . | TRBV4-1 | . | CASSQVSRNEQFF | TGCGCCAGCAGCCAAGTCTCCAGGAATGAGCAGTTCTTC
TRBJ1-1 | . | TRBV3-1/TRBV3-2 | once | CASSQDKGQINTEAFF | TGTGCCAGCAGCCAAGATAAGGGACAAATCAACACTGAAGCTTTCTTT
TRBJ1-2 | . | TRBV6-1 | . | CASSEVRGLTGYGYTF | TGTGCCAGCAGTGAAGTCCGGGGCCTGACAGGTTATGGCTACACCTTC
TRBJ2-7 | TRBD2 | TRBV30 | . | CAWSLGLATHEQYF | TGTGCCTGGAGTCTTGGACTAGCGACCCACGAGCAGTACTTC
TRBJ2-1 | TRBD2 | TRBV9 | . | CASSVSGSFNEQFF | TGTGCCAGCAGCGTTAGCGGGAGCTTCAATGAGCAGTTCTTC
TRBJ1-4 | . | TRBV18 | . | CASSEGSNEKLFF | TGTGCCAGCTCAGAGGGCAGTAATGAAAAACTGTTTTTT
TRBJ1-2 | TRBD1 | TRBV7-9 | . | CASSLIQRDSKNYGYTF | TGTGCCAGCAGCTTAATTCAACGGGACAGCAAAAACTATGGCTACACCTTC
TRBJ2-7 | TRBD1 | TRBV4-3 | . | CASSQDFLQGSLEQYF | TGCGCCAGCAGCCAAGATTTCCTACAGGGGTCCCTCGAGCAGTACTTC
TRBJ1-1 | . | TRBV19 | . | CASITGGGSTEAFF | TGTGCCAGTATTACGGGAGGGGGGAGCACTGAAGCTTTCTTT
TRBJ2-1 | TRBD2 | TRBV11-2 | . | CASSHGKGREAKFF | TGTGCCAGCAGCCATGGGAAGGGGCGGGAGGCCAAGTTCTTC